This is a list of T cell receptor beta chains from one sample in a study of cytomegalovirus exposure and HLA in healthy donors. Generated by immunoSEQ multiplex PCR, the TCRdb table keeps only in-frame clones and is missing some. The data contain about 110,000 clones, roughly 77% of them singletons. The material sequenced was PBMCs. The source of these receptors is a man in his forties in good health and CMV-seronegative. CDR3s include the opening cysteine and the closing phenylalanine or tryptophan. Each record gives: clone size, CDR3 length, D gene, J gene, V gene, CDR3 protein, CDR3 DNA. The D gene is left open where the match is weak. Some rows have no size entry. The others give once, few or many, or a class for an expanded clone.

clone size: -
CDR3 length: 16
D gene: TRBD1
J gene: TRBJ1-5
V gene: TRBV10-2
CDR3 protein: CASSESTGSWNQPQHF
CDR3 DNA: TGCGCCAGCAGTGAGTCGACAGGGTCTTGGAATCAGCCCCAGCATTTT

clone size: -
CDR3 length: 17
D gene: TRBD2
J gene: TRBJ2-6
V gene: TRBV6-1
CDR3 protein: CASSEAGLAGGANVLTF
CDR3 DNA: TGTGCCAGCAGTGAAGCGGGACTAGCCGGTGGGGCCAACGTCCTGACTTTC

clone size: -
CDR3 length: 14
D gene: TRBD1
J gene: TRBJ1-2
V gene: TRBV2
CDR3 protein: CASSDRDREYGYTF
CDR3 DNA: TGTGCCAGCAGTGACCGGGACAGGGAATATGGCTACACCTTC

clone size: -
CDR3 length: 16
D gene: TRBD2
J gene: TRBJ2-7
V gene: TRBV12-5
CDR3 protein: CASGLVLGGGGYEQYF
CDR3 DNA: TGTGCTAGTGGTTTGGTACTCGGCGGGGGGGGATACGAGCAGTACTTC

clone size: -
CDR3 length: 12
D gene: -
J gene: TRBJ1-1
V gene: TRBV18
CDR3 protein: CASSTGNTEAFF
CDR3 DNA: TGTGCCAGCTCAACAGGGAACACTGAAGCTTTCTTT

clone size: -
CDR3 length: 14
D gene: TRBD1
J gene: TRBJ1-5
V gene: TRBV19
CDR3 protein: CATRWTGSSQPQHF
CDR3 DNA: TGTGCCACCCGCTGGACAGGGTCGAGTCAGCCCCAGCATTTT

clone size: -
CDR3 length: 15
D gene: TRBD2
J gene: TRBJ2-3
V gene: TRBV7-6
CDR3 protein: CASSLGGGAVNTQYF
CDR3 DNA: TGTGCCAGCAGCTTAGGCGGGGGGGCCGTAAATACGCAGTATTTT

clone size: -
CDR3 length: 22
D gene: TRBD1
J gene: TRBJ1-2
V gene: TRBV2
CDR3 protein: CASSEIDNRGSLTGLYLDGYTF
CDR3 DNA: TGTGCCAGCAGTGAAATTGATAACAGGGGGAGCCTGACGGGGCTTTACTTGGATGGCTACACCTTC

clone size: -
CDR3 length: 13
D gene: -
J gene: TRBJ1-1
V gene: TRBV23-1
CDR3 protein: CASVREGFTEAFF
CDR3 DNA: TGCGCCAGCGTTAGGGAGGGGTTCACTGAAGCTTTCTTT

clone size: -
CDR3 length: 15
D gene: -
J gene: TRBJ1-5
V gene: TRBV6-1
CDR3 protein: CASTSGTGSNQPQHF
CDR3 DNA: TGTGCCAGCACCTCAGGGACTGGATCCAATCAGCCCCAGCATTTT

clone size: few
CDR3 length: 16
D gene: TRBD2
J gene: TRBJ2-1
V gene: TRBV5-1
CDR3 protein: CASSLIGGGTYNEQFF
CDR3 DNA: TGCGCCAGCAGCTTGATTGGCGGGGGGACCTACAATGAGCAGTTCTTC

clone size: -
CDR3 length: 13
D gene: -
J gene: TRBJ1-4
V gene: TRBV6-1
CDR3 protein: CASGGAANEKLFF
CDR3 DNA: TGTGCCAGCGGCGGGGCGGCTAATGAAAAACTGTTTTTT

clone size: -
CDR3 length: 14
D gene: TRBD1
J gene: TRBJ1-1
V gene: TRBV5-4
CDR3 protein: CASSGDRVLTEAFF
CDR3 DNA: TGTGCCAGCAGCGGAGACAGGGTCCTCACTGAAGCTTTCTTT

clone size: -
CDR3 length: 15
D gene: -
J gene: TRBJ1-3
V gene: TRBV6-6
CDR3 protein: CASTDFEHSGNTIYF
CDR3 DNA: TGTGCCAGCACCGACTTTGAACATTCAGGAAACACCATATATTTT

clone size: -
CDR3 length: 14
D gene: -
J gene: TRBJ1-3
V gene: TRBV28
CDR3 protein: CASTLPGQGNTIYF
CDR3 DNA: TGTGCCAGCACCCTACCCGGACAGGGAAACACCATATATTTT

clone size: once
CDR3 length: 16
D gene: -
J gene: TRBJ2-1
V gene: TRBV7-9
CDR3 protein: CASSLDLAGSYNEQFF
CDR3 DNA: TGTGCCAGCAGCTTAGATCTCGCGGGGTCCTACAATGAGCAGTTCTTC

clone size: -
CDR3 length: 16
D gene: TRBD2
J gene: TRBJ2-3
V gene: TRBV9
CDR3 protein: CASSVGLAGGTDTQYF
CDR3 DNA: TGTGCCAGCAGCGTAGGTTTAGCGGGGGGCACAGATACGCAGTATTTT

clone size: -
CDR3 length: 13
D gene: -
J gene: TRBJ2-3
V gene: TRBV2
CDR3 protein: CASKATIVDTQYF
CDR3 DNA: TGTGCCAGCAAAGCGACCATTGTGGATACGCAGTATTTT

clone size: -
CDR3 length: 15
D gene: TRBD2
J gene: TRBJ2-3
V gene: TRBV5-4
CDR3 protein: CASSLRAGGTDTQYF
CDR3 DNA: TGTGCCAGCAGCTTGCGGGCGGGGGGCACAGATACGCAGTATTTT

clone size: -
CDR3 length: 15
D gene: -
J gene: TRBJ2-5
V gene: TRBV25-1
CDR3 protein: CASSEYGQGGETQYF
CDR3 DNA: TGTGCCAGCAGTGAATATGGTCAGGGAGGCGAGACCCAGTACTTC

clone size: -
CDR3 length: 18
D gene: TRBD2
J gene: TRBJ2-3
V gene: TRBV4-1
CDR3 protein: CASSRGGLAGDLTDTQYF
CDR3 DNA: TGCGCCAGCAGCCGAGGAGGTCTAGCGGGGGACCTCACAGATACGCAGTATTTT

clone size: -
CDR3 length: 15
D gene: TRBD2
J gene: TRBJ2-1
V gene: TRBV6-6
CDR3 protein: CASSTGLAGGYEQFF
CDR3 DNA: TGTGCCAGCAGTACGGGACTAGCGGGGGGATATGAGCAGTTCTTC

clone size: -
CDR3 length: 16
D gene: TRBD1
J gene: TRBJ2-7
V gene: TRBV5-1
CDR3 protein: CASSWGRDRPSYEQYF
CDR3 DNA: TGCGCCAGCAGCTGGGGCCGGGACAGACCATCCTACGAGCAGTACTTC

clone size: few
CDR3 length: 16
D gene: TRBD2
J gene: TRBJ2-1
V gene: TRBV5-5
CDR3 protein: CASNSGGGASYNEQFF
CDR3 DNA: TGTGCCAGCAACTCTGGCGGGGGGGCCTCCTACAATGAGCAGTTCTTC

clone size: -
CDR3 length: 15
D gene: -
J gene: TRBJ2-2
V gene: TRBV4-1
CDR3 protein: CASSQDEPRAGELFF
CDR3 DNA: TGCGCCAGCAGCCAAGATGAGCCCAGGGCCGGGGAGCTGTTTTTT

clone size: -
CDR3 length: 15
D gene: TRBD2
J gene: TRBJ2-7
V gene: TRBV7-2
CDR3 protein: CASSPNGGGAYEQYF
CDR3 DNA: TGTGCCAGCAGCCCCAACGGCGGGGGGGCCTACGAGCAGTACTTC

clone size: -
CDR3 length: 15
D gene: -
J gene: TRBJ1-2
V gene: TRBV18
CDR3 protein: CASSPSDRRKSGYTF
CDR3 DNA: TGTGCCAGCTCACCATCAGACAGACGCAAGAGTGGCTACACCTTC

clone size: -
CDR3 length: 15
D gene: -
J gene: TRBJ1-1
V gene: TRBV7-8
CDR3 protein: CASSLGGGGAREAFF
CDR3 DNA: TGTGCCAGCAGCTTAGGGGGTGGGGGGGCCCGGGAGGCTTTCTTT

clone size: -
CDR3 length: 13
D gene: -
J gene: TRBJ2-7
V gene: TRBV5-1
CDR3 protein: CASSPNEGYEQYF
CDR3 DNA: TGCGCCAGCAGCCCCAATGAGGGCTACGAGCAGTACTTC

clone size: -
CDR3 length: 14
D gene: -
J gene: TRBJ1-2
V gene: TRBV11-2
CDR3 protein: CASSLDQSANGYTF
CDR3 DNA: TGTGCCAGCAGCTTAGATCAGTCCGCAAATGGCTACACCTTC

clone size: once
CDR3 length: 15
D gene: -
J gene: TRBJ1-3
V gene: TRBV19
CDR3 protein: CASSRPGQPGNTIYF
CDR3 DNA: TGTGCCAGTAGTAGACCGGGACAACCTGGAAACACCATATATTTT

clone size: few
CDR3 length: 19
D gene: -
J gene: TRBJ1-5
V gene: TRBV2
CDR3 protein: CASSERRGRTEYSNQPQHF
CDR3 DNA: TGTGCCAGCAGTGAACGAAGAGGGCGGACCGAATATAGCAATCAGCCCCAGCATTTT